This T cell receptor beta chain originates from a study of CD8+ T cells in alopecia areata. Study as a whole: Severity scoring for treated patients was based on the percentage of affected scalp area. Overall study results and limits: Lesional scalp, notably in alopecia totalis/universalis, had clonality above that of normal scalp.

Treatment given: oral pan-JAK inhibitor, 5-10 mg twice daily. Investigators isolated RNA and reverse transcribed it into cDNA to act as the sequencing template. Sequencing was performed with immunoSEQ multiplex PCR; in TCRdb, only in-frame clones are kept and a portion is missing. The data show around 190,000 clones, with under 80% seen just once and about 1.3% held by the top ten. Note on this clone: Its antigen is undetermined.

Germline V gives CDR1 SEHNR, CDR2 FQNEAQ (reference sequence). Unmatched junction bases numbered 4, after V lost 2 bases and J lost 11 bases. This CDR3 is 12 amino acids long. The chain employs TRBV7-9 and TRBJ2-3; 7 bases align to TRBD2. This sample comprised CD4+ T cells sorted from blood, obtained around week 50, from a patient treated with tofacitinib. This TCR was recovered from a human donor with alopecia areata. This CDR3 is CASSLPLAGQYF. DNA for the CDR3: TGTGCCAGCAGCTTACCCTTAGCGGGGCAGTATTTT.